This entry features one T cell receptor (beta chain) sequence. CDR1 and CDR2 (germline): SGHDN, FVKESK. This CDR3 has 23 amino acids. Germline trimming cut 0 bases from V and 6 bases from J; bases unmatched to any gene: 23. This entry is derived from a study of shared clonotypes between healthy human individuals. Study overall: Donor ages ranged 18 to 49 years: a couple of women, a few men.

This table comes from immunoSEQ multiplex PCR, and its TCRdb copy is limited to in-frame clones, with some not included. This sample has some 2 million clones, with around 95% found just once. This TCR derives from a man between 18 and 35 years old in good health. The specimen sequenced was naive CD4+ T cells sorted from blood. The subset was: CD45RA+ positively selected. The chain carries TRBV14 and TRBJ2-3; 14 bases map to TRBD2. CDR3 in amino acids: CASSQERRLAGGPGGFFSDTQYF. The DNA of the CDR3 is TGTGCCAGCAGCCAAGAAAGGCGACTAGCGGGGGGGCCCGGAGGGTTCTTCTCGGATACGCAGTATTTT.